These 16 T cell receptor beta chains originate from one sample sequenced in a study of CD8 T cells in Susac syndrome. The authors reverse transcribed roughly 0.5 to 1 ug RNA with random hexamers. From the immunoSEQ multiplex PCR reads, TCRdb called clonotypes with MiXCR, one entry per CDR3 protein. The sample shows approximately 230,000 distinct CDR3 sequences, 93% of them seen only once. Sequencing was carried out using CD4+ T cells from PBMCs. Receptor source: a human donor with multiple sclerosis.

The rearrangement links TRBV7-3 to TRBJ1-5; no reliable D call. The CDR3 extends over 19 amino acids. V was clipped by 4 bases and J by 5 bases, with 27 bases between them. The germline CDR1 and CDR2 sequences are SGHTA and FQGTGA. CDR3 residues: CASSSLGFVGTKWDQPQHF. As DNA, the CDR3 is TGTGCCAGCAGCTCCCTCGGTTTTGTTGGTACCAAATGGGATCAGCCCCAGCATTTT. Based on the CDR3 plus reference TRBV7-3 and TRBJ1-5, the full variable domain is GAGVSQTPSNKVTEKGKYVELRCDPISGHTALYWYRQSLGQGPEFLIYFQGTGAADDSGLPNDRFFAVRPEGSVSTLKIQRTERGDSAVYLCASSSLGFVGTKWDQPQHFGDGTRLSIL.

CDR3 protein: CSALMDRGVEKLFF. The CDR3 bases are TGCAGTGCTCTCATGGACAGGGGGGTTGAAAAACTGTTTTTT. V gene TRBV20-1 combines with J gene TRBJ1-4, with 10 bases that match TRBD1. CDR1 is DFQATT, CDR2 SNEGSKA, per germline (reference sequence). Trimming took 5 bases from V and 7 from J; bases not matched to a gene: 7. This CDR3 has 14 amino acids.

CDR3 nucleotides: TGTGCCAGCAGCTTAGCCCACAGGGCTTACGAGCAGTACTTC. Its protein is CASSLAHRAYEQYF. The rearrangement links TRBV11-2 to TRBJ2-7, with D tentatively TRBD1 (6 bases). V was pared by 1 base and J by 4 bases, with 11 bases between. CDR3 length: 14 amino acids. Germline CDR1 and CDR2: SGHAT and FQNNGV.

This clonotype has more than one count but fewer than ten. The V and J genes are TRBV6-5 and TRBJ1-5; D unclear. The CDR3 totals 13 residues. V was cut by 4 bases and J by 0 bases, with 4 bases left in between. Germline V lookup: CDR1 MNHEY, CDR2 SVGAGI. CDR3 sequence reads: CASSSDSNQPQHF. CDR3 nucleotides: TGTGCCAGCAGTTCCGATAGCAATCAGCCCCAGCATTTT.

This chain joins TRBV20-1 and TRBJ2-3; TRBD2 matches 7 bases. Trimming at V came to 6 bases and at J to 3 bases, leaving 18 bases not matched to a gene. The CDR3 loop spans 17 amino acids. Germline V gene lookup returns CDR1 DFQATT and CDR2 SNEGSKA (reference sequence). The CDR3 DNA is TGCAGTGCCGGCGAGGTTGCGGCGGGAGTTGATACAGATACGCAGTATTTT. This codes for CSAGEVAAGVDTDTQYF.

V is TRBV5-1 and J is TRBJ2-1; TRBD1 matches at 7 bases. The CDR3 has 13 amino acids. Germline assignment: CDR1 SGHRS and CDR2 YFSETQ. With V trimmed by 0 bases and J by 14 bases, 8 bases remained unmatched. CDR3: CASSLETGDPEFF. CDR3 coding DNA: TGCGCCAGCAGCTTGGAAACAGGGGATCCGGAGTTCTTC.

The gene calls are TRBV20-1 and TRBJ1-6; D not certain. CDR3 length: 12 amino acids. Looked up from germline, CDR1 is DFQATT and CDR2 is SNEGSKA (reference sequence). Deletions cut 7 bases from V and 5 bases from J, with 9 bases between. Here the CDR3 DNA reads TGCAGTGGGGTCAGCAATAATTCACCCCTCCACTTT. Protein sequence: CSGVSNNSPLHF.

The V gene is TRBV28, the J gene TRBJ1-5, with 11 bases aligning to TRBD1. The trim removed 5 bases at V and 5 bases at J, leaving 8 bases unmatched. The CDR3 totals 16 residues. CDR1 MDHEN and CDR2 SYDVKM come from the germline V gene. The DNA of the CDR3 is TGTGCCAGCAGTCCATGGGTGGGACAGGGGGATCAGCCCCAGCATTTT. Its protein is CASSPWVGQGDQPQHF.

In its sample, this clonotype was seen once. The chain employs TRBV7-9 and TRBJ2-1, with 7 bases fitting TRBD2. V dropped 8 bases and J dropped 9; count of bases not matched to a gene: 16. Germline V CDR1 and CDR2: SEHNR, FQNEAQ (reference sequence). There are 15 residues in the CDR3. DNA of the CDR3: TGTGCCAGCCGTAGGGCGGGAGATCGGGTTGGTGAGCAGTTCTTC. Protein sequence: CASRRAGDRVGEQFF. The variable domain in full, with the rest retrieved from reference TRBV7-9 and TRBJ2-1, is DTGVSQNPRHKITKRGQNVTFRCDPISEHNRLYWYRQTLGQGPEFLTYFQNEAQLEKSRLLSDRFSAERPKGSFSTLEIQRTEQGDSAMYLCASRRAGDRVGEQFFGPGTRLTVL.

This clonotype was found once. This chain uses TRBV3-1 with TRBJ1-6; a weak D match, TRBD1 (5 bases). The CDR3 has 14 amino acids. CDR1 LGHDT and CDR2 YNNKEL come from the germline V gene (reference sequence). The germline V and J ends were trimmed by 3 bases and 8 bases, with 11 bases remaining between them. CDR3 sequence: CASSQWGGDSPLHF. CDR3 sequence (DNA): TGTGCCAGCAGCCAGTGGGGAGGGGATTCACCCCTCCACTTT.

The chain has TRBV20-1 and TRBJ2-4; TRBD2 matches 8 bases. Germline V gene data show CDR1 as DFQATT and CDR2 as SNEGSKA (reference sequence). The CDR3 is 18 amino acids. Losses at the gene ends were 6 bases for V and 8 bases for J; bases not matched to a gene: 24. CDR3 amino acids: CSAAASGSPIPTFDIQYF. The CDR3 DNA sequence: TGCAGTGCAGCGGCCAGCGGGAGTCCCATCCCTACGTTCGACATTCAGTACTTC.

This sequence joins TRBV6-1 and TRBJ2-3; the D is unclear. The CDR3 runs to 15 residues. CDR1 is MNHNS and CDR2 is SASEGT in the germline V gene. Trimming stripped 3 bases from V and 1 base from J, with 11 bases between. The CDR3 DNA follows: TGTGCCAGCAGTGACGGATATAGGGGCACAGATACGCAGTATTTT. It yields the protein CASSDGYRGTDTQYF.

The V gene is TRBV29-1, the J gene TRBJ1-3, with TRBD1 matching 7 bases. The CDR3 spans 14 residues. Germline V gene lookup returns CDR1 SQVTM and CDR2 ANQGSEA. Germline trimming cut 5 bases from V and 0 bases from J; bases unmatched to any gene: 4. CDR3 region: CSVLGTASGNTIYF. The CDR3 DNA follows: TGCAGCGTTCTCGGGACAGCCTCTGGAAACACCATATATTTT.

This sequence joins TRBV12-3 or TRBV12-4 and TRBJ1-1, with TRBD1 matching 7 bases. The CDR3 loop spans 15 amino acids. J was trimmed by 0 bases and V by 6 bases; bases with no gene match: 7. CDR3 amino acids: CASRRDRHMNTEAFF. The DNA of the CDR3 is TGTGCCAGCAGGCGGGACAGACACATGAACACTGAAGCTTTCTTT.

The chain recombines TRBV28 with TRBJ1-1, with 7 bases fitting TRBD1. With V trimmed by 6 bases and J by 0 bases, 7 bases remained unmatched. The CDR3 covers 15 residues. CDR1 is MDHEN and CDR2 is SYDVKM in the germline V gene. The CDR3 bases are TGTGCCAGCAGGTTCGGGGACAGCATGAACACTGAAGCTTTCTTT. This translates into CASRFGDSMNTEAFF. Using reference TRBV28 and TRBJ1-1 for the parts outside the CDR3, the full variable domain is DVKVTQSSRYLVKRTGEKVFLECVQDMDHENMFWYRQDPGLGLRLIYFSYDVKMKEKGDIPEGYSVSREKKERFSLILESASTNQTSMYLCASRFGDSMNTEAFFGQGTRLTVV.

The CDR3 loop reads CASALQQETQYF. CDR3 DNA: TGTGCCAGCGCTTTGCAGCAAGAGACCCAGTACTTC. The rearrangement uses TRBV2 and TRBJ2-5; no clear D. The CDR3 is made up of 12 amino acids. Trimming removed 8 bases at V and 2 bases at J, with 9 bases between. Germline CDR1 reads SNHLY; CDR2 reads FYNNEI.